The entry below gives a single T cell receptor beta chain sequence along with its context. The CDR3 runs 13 residues. From germline, CDR1 is MGHDK and CDR2 SYGVNS. Trimming took 6 bases from V and 5 from J; bases not matched to a gene: 6. These data originate in a study of blood T cell repertoires in COVID-19. Study information: The United States, Italy and Spain were the sources of the acute and convalescent COVID-19 samples.

Using immunoSEQ multiplex PCR, the repertoire was profiled, and TCRdb retains in-frame clones only, with some absent. The data contain some 160,000 clones, around 86% of them seen just once; the ten biggest clones take up roughly 13%. The chain joins TRBV25-1 to TRBJ2-5; 7 positions agree with TRBD1. The clonotype was recovered from a man in his 70s who had recovered from COVID-19. Sequenced: peripheral blood. CDR3 sequence reads: CASSRQGQETQYF. CDR3 sequence (DNA): TGTGCCAGCAGCAGACAGGGACAGGAGACCCAGTACTTC.